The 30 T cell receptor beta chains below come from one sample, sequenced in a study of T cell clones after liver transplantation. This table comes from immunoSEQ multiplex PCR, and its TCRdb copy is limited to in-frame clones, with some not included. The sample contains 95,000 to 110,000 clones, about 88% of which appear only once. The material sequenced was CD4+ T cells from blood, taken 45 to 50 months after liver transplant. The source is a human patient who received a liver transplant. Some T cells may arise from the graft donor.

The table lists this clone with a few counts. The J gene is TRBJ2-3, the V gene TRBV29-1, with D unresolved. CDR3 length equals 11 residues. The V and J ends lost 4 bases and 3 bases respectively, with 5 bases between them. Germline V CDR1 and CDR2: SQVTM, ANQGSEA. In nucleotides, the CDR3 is TGCAGCGTTGTTTTGACAGATACGCAGTATTTT. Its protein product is CSVVLTDTQYF.

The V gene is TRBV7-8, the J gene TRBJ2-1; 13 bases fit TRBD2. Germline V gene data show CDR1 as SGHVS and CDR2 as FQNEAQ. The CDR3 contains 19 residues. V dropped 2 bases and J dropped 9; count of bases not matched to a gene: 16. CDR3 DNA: TGTGCCAGCAGCTTAAGGGGGGCAGTTACTAGCGGGAGGGCCAGTGAGCAGTTCTTC. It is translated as CASSLRGAVTSGRASEQFF.

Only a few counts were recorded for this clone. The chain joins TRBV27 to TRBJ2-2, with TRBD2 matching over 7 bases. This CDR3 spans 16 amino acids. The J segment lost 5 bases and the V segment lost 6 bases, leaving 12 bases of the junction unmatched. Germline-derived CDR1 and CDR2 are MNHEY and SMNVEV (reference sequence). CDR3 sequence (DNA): TGTGCCAGCAGCGGCGGGGCGGGAGTGCGGACCGGGGAGCTGTTTTTT. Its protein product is CASSGGAGVRTGELFF.

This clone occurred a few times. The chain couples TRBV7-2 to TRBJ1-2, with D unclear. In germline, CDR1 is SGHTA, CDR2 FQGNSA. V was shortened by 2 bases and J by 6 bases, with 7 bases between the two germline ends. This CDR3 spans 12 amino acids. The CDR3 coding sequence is TGTGCCAGCAGCTTAAATAGAAATGGCTACACCTTC. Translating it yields CASSLNRNGYTF.

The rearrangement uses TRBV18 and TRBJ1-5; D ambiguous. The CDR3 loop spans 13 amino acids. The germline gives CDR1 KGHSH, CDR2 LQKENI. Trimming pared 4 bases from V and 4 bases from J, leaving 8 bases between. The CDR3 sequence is CASSQGLNQPQHF. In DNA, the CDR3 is TGTGCCAGCTCACAGGGTCTGAATCAGCCCCAGCATTTT.

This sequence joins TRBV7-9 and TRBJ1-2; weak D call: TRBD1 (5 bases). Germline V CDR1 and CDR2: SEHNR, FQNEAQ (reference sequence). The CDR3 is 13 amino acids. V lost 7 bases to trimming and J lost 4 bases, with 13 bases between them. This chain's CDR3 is CASTRGGVYGYTF. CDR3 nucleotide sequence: TGTGCCAGCACGCGGGGGGGAGTCTATGGCTACACCTTC.

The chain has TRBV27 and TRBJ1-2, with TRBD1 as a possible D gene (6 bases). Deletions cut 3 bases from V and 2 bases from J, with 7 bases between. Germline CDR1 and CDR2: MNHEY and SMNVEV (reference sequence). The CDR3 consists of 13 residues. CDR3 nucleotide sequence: TGTGCCAGCAGTTTCGGACAGAACTATGGCTACACCTTC. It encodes CASSFGQNYGYTF.

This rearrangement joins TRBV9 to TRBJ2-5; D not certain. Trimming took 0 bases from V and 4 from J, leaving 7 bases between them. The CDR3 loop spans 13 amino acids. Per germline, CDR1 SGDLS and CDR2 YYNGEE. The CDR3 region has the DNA TGTGCCAGCAGCGTAGAGGTCCGAGAGACCCAGTACTTC. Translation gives CASSVEVRETQYF.

This CDR3 is CASAMESQSRANVLTF. CDR3 DNA: TGTGCCAGCGCAATGGAGTCACAAAGTCGGGCCAACGTCCTGACTTTC. The V gene is TRBV5-6, the J gene TRBJ2-6; D gene unclear. The germline V and J ends were trimmed by 7 bases and 5 bases, with 19 bases remaining between them. CDR3 length: 16 residues. Germline V gene data show CDR1 as SGHDT and CDR2 as YYEEEE.

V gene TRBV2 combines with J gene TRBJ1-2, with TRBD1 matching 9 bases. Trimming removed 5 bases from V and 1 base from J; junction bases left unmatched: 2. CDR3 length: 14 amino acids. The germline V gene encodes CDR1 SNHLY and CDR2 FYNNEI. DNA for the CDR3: TGTGCCAGCAGTTTGGACAGGGGTAACTATGGCTACACCTTC. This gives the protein CASSLDRGNYGYTF.

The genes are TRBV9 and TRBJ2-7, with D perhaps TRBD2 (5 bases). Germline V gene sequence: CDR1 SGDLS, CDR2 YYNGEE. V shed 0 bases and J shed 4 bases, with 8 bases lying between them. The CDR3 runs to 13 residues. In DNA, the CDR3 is TGTGCCAGCAGCGTAGCTACGGGGTACGAGCAGTACTTC. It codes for CASSVATGYEQYF.

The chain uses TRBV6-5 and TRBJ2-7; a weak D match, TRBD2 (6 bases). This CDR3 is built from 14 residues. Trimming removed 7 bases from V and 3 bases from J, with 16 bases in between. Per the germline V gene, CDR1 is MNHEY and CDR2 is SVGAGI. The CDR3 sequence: CASTKAGSSYEQYF. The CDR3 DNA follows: TGTGCCAGCACTAAGGCCGGGAGTAGCTACGAGCAGTACTTC.

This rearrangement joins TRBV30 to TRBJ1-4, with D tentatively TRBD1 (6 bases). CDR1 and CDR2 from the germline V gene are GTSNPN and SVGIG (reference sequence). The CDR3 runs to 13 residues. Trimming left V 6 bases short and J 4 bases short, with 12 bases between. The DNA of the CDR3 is TGTGCCTGCCGGGGGCAGGGTAATGAAAAACTGTTTTTT. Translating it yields CACRGQGNEKLFF.

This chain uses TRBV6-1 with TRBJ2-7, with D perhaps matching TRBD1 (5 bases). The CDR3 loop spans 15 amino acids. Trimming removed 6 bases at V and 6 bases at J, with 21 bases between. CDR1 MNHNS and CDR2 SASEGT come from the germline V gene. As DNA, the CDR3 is TGTGCCAGCAGGGCAATGAGTCAGGGAAGGGGCGAGCAGTACTTC. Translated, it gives CASRAMSQGRGEQYF.

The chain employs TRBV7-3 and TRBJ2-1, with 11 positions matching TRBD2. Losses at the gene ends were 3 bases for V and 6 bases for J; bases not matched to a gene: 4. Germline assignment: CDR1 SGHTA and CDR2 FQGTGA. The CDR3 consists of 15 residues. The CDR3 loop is CASSLYTSGSNEQFF. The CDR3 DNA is TGTGCCAGCAGCTTGTACACTAGCGGGAGCAATGAGCAGTTCTTC.

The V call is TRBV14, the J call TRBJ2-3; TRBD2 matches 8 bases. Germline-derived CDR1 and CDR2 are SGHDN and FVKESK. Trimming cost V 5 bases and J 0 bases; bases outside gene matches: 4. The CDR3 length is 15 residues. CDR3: CASSNLAGSTDTQYF. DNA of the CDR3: TGTGCCAGCAGCAATTTAGCGGGGAGCACAGATACGCAGTATTTT.

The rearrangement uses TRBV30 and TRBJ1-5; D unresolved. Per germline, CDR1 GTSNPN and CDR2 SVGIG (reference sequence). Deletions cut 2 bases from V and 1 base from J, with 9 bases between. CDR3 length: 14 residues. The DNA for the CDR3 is TGTGCCTGGAGTAGCGGACCAAGCAATCAGCCCCAGCATTTT. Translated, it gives CAWSSGPSNQPQHF.

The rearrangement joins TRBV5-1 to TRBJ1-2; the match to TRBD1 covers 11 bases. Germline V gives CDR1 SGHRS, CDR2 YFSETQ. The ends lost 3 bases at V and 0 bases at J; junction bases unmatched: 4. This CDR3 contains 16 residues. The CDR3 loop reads CASSSGTGGPNYGYTF. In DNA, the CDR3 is TGCGCCAGCAGCTCAGGGACAGGGGGACCTAACTATGGCTACACCTTC.

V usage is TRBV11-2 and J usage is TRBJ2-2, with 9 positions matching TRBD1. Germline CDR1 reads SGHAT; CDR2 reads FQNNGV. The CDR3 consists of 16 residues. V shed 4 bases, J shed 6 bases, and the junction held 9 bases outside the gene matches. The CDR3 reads CASSSTGGHVAGELFF. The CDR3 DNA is TGTGCCAGCAGCTCCACAGGGGGCCACGTCGCCGGGGAGCTGTTTTTT.

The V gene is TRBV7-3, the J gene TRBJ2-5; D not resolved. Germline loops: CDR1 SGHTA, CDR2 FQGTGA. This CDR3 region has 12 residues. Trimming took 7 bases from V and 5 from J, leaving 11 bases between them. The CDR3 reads CASNQVGETQYF. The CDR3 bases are TGTGCCAGCAACCAGGTAGGGGAGACCCAGTACTTC. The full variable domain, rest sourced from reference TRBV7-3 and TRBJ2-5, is GAGVSQTPSNKVTEKGKYVELRCDPISGHTALYWYRQSLGQGPEFLIYFQGTGAADDSGLPNDRFFAVRPEGSVSTLKIQRTERGDSAVYLCASNQVGETQYFGPGTRLLVL.

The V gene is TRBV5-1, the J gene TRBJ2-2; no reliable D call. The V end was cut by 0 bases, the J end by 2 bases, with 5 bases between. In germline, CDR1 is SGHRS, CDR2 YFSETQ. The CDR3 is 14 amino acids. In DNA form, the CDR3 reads TGCGCCAGCAGCTTGGACGTCAACACCGGGGAGCTGTTTTTT. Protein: CASSLDVNTGELFF.

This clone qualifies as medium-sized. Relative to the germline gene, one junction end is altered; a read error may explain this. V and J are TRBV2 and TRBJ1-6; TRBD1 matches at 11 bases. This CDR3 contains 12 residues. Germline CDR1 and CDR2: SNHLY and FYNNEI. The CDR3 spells CASSEDRTGGNF. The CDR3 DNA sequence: TGTGCCAGCAGTGAAGATAGGACAGGGGGCAACTTT.

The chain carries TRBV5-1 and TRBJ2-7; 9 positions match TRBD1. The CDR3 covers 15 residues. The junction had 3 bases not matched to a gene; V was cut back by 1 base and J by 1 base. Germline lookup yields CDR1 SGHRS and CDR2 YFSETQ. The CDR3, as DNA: TGCGCCAGCAGCTTGAAGGGGACAGGGTCCTACGAGCAGTACTTC. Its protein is CASSLKGTGSYEQYF.

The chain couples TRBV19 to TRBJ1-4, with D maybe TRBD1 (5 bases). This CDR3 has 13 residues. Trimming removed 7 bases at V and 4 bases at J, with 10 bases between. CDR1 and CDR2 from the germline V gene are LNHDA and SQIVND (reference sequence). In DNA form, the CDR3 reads TGTGCCAGTACCTCGGGGGTTAATGAAAAACTGTTTTTT. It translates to CASTSGVNEKLFF. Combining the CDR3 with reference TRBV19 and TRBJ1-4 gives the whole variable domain DGGITQSPKYLFRKEGQNVTLSCEQNLNHDAMYWYRQDPGQGLRLIYYSQIVNDFQKGDIAEGYSVSREKKESFPLTVTSAQKNPTAFYLCASTSGVNEKLFFGSGTQLSVL.

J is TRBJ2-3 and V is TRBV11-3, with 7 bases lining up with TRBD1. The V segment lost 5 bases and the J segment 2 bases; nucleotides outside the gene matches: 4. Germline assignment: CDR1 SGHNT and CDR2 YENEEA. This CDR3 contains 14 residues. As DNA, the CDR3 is TGTGCCAGCAGCAAGGGGGCCCTCACAGATACGCAGTATTTT. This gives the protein CASSKGALTDTQYF.

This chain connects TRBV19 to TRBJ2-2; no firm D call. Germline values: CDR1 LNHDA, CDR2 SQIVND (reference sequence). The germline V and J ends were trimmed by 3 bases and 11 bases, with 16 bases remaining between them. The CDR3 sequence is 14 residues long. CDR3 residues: CASSMVDTGNELFF. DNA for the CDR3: TGTGCCAGTAGTATGGTTGACACCGGTAACGAGCTGTTTTTT.

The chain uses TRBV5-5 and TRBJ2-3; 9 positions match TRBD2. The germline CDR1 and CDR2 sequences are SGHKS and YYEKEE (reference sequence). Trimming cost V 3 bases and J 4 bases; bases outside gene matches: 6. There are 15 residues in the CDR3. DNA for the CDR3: TGTGCCAGCAGCTCCCTAGCGGGGCGATCAGATACGCAGTATTTT. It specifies CASSSLAGRSDTQYF.

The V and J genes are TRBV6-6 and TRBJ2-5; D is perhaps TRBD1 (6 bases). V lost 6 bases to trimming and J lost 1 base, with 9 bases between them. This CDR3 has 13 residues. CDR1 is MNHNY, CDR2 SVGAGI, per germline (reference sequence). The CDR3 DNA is TGTGCCAGCAGGGACAGACCCCAAGAGACCCAGTACTTC. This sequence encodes CASRDRPQETQYF.

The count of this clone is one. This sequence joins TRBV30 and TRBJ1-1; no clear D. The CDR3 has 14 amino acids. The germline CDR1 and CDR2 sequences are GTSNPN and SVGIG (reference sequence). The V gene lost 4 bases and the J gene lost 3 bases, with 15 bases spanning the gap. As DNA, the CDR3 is TGTGCCTGGATTGTCGGGCTTGGGGACACTGAAGCTTTCTTT. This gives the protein CAWIVGLGDTEAFF.

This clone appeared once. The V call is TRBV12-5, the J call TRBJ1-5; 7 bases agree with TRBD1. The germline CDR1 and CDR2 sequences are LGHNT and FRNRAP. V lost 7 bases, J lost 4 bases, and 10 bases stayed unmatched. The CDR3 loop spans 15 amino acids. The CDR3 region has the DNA TGTGCTAGTGCCCCGTCAGGGGGAGGAAATCAGCCCCAGCATTTT. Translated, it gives CASAPSGGGNQPQHF.